Reported below is one TCR gamma chain. Its target is unknown. The entry originates in a study of Vδ1+ human thymocytes. Study observations and caveats: In the thymus, TRG and TRD repertoires looked highly polyclonal with Gaussian CDR3 lengths. TRG sequences recurred across donors, whereas TRD sequences stayed essentially private. Despite high sort purity, roughly 20% of thymic T cell receptor delta sequences were Vdelta2. The authors advised highly purified populations and single-cell validation.

This CDR3 comprises 12 residues. Germline loops: CDR1 VTNTFY, CDR2 YDVSTARD (reference sequence). Trimming took 0 bases from V and 12 from J; bases not matched to a gene: 8. The sorted cells were CD3+ Vdelta1+ Vdelta2- thymocytes from alphabeta-depleted thymus. Extracted RNA was reverse transcribed into cDNA. Pooled V-gene forward primers with one constant-region reverse primer generated the CDR3 amplicons by multiplex PCR. TCRdb re-called the multiplex PCR reads through CATT. Found here are about 22,000 gamma-chain clones, roughly an eighth of them singletons; the top ten hold 1.9%. The sample consisted of Vdelta1+ gamma-delta thymocytes from the thymus. Subset given: FACS-sorted CD3+ TCRalphabeta- TCRVdelta1+ TCRVdelta2- thymocytes. The chain uses TRGV3 and TRGJ1 or TRGJ2. The receptor was isolated from a child younger than two who had congenital heart surgery. CDR3 nucleotide sequence: TGTGCCACCTGGGACAGGCCTTTAGGGAAACTCTTT. It translates to CATWDRPLGKLF.